This T cell receptor (beta chain) was sequenced in a study of T-cell memory formation after mild COVID-19. Overall study results and limits: Second-wave clones peaking on day 37 lacked confirmed SARS-CoV-2 specificity.

The table lists this clonotype with a few counts. Its antigen is as yet unknown. TCRdb re-called the 5' RACE reads with MiXCR, one entry per CDR3 protein. This table has about 350,000 distinct CDR3 sequences, around 13% appearing once. V was pared by 5 bases and J by 1 base, with 12 bases between. The CDR3 is 15 residues long. Germline CDR1 and CDR2: MNHEY and SVGAGI. This chain uses TRBV6-5 with TRBJ1-5; D uncertain. Sequenced input: PBMCs or a T cell subset sorted from them (not recorded which). This TCR came from a man younger than 35 who had mild COVID-19 (a few samples of this study predate the infection). Cell type and time point are not known. Here the CDR3 DNA reads TGTGCCAGCAGTGCGGTGGGAAAAAGCAATCAGCCCCAGCATTTT. Translated: CASSAVGKSNQPQHF.